This T cell receptor beta chain appears in the sequencing data of a study of identifying expanded T cells in peripheral blood. During the collection period, no donor immune events like infections were recorded. Profiled with immunoSEQ multiplex PCR; TCRdb holds only in-frame clones, not every one. The sample lists around 76,000 clones; roughly 88% were seen once. In this sample, this clone turned up once. Sequencing used blood. The source of this sequence is a person aged 18 to 75 in good health.

The CDR3 loop reads CASSDVFGRVGEKLFF. DNA of the CDR3: TGTGCCAGCAGTGACGTTTTCGGTAGGGTTGGTGAAAAACTGTTTTTT. J is TRBJ1-4 and V is TRBV6-1; D call uncertain. Germline V lookup: CDR1 MNHNS, CDR2 SASEGT. The CDR3 is 16 residues long. The germline V and J ends were trimmed by 3 bases and 7 bases, with 18 bases remaining between them.